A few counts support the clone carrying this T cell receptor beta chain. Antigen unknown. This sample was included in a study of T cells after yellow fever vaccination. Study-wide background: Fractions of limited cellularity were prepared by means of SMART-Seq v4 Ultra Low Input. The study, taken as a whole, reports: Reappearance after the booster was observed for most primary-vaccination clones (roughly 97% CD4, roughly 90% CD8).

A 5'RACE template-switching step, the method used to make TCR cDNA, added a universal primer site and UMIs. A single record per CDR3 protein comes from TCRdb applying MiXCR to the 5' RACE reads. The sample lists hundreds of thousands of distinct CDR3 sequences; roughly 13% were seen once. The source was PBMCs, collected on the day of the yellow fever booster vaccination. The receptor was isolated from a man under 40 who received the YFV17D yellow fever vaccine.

The CDR3 DNA reads TGTGCCAGTAGTATACTACCCGGACAGGGTGACGGCACAGATACGCAGTATTTT. Protein product: CASSILPGQGDGTDTQYF. This chain joins TRBV19 and TRBJ2-3, with 8 bases aligning to TRBD1. This CDR3 contains 18 residues. The ends lost 2 bases at V and 1 base at J; junction bases unmatched: 11. Germline-derived CDR1 and CDR2 are LNHDA and SQIVND (reference sequence).